This T cell receptor (beta chain) was identified during a study of cytomegalovirus exposure and HLA in healthy donors. Turning to the study itself: Previous work identified 117 million unique TCR beta sequences from about 179 million T cells.

Findings of the study overall: Later genetic work tied a missense DCLRE1C variant to beta-chain V and J trimming. Excluded were some V segments that proved indistinguishable, including TRBV6-2 and TRBV6-3.

Germline CDR1 and CDR2: SGHVS and FNYEAQ. V dropped 2 bases and J dropped 7 bases, with 21 bases sitting between them. The CDR3 length is 17 residues. Turning to this clone: Its antigen is unknown.

With 60 Vbeta and 13 Jbeta primers, the PCR was carried out. Measured with immunoSEQ multiplex PCR; TCRdb has only the in-frame clones, and not every one. The sample consists of around 100,000 clones, around 80% of them appearing once. The chain recombines TRBV7-6 with TRBJ1-5; maybe TRBD1 (5 bases). This TCR was sampled from a young woman in good health and CMV-seropositive. The material sequenced was PBMCs. CDR3 loop: CASSLTQGGEGWQPQHF. The DNA for the CDR3 is TGTGCCAGCAGCTTAACCCAGGGAGGTGAAGGGTGGCAGCCCCAGCATTTT.